This T cell receptor beta chain was identified during a study of T cell repertoires in cytomegalovirus infection (dated by TCRdb to between 2018 and 2021). About the full investigation: The peptide stimulations were aimed at well-studied HLA-B-restricted epitopes as well as recently identified HLA-C-restricted CMV epitopes, whose presentation resists viral immunomodulation. Donor HLA type was relevant to the analysis, because carriage of CMV infection together with the matching HLA type was indicated by public TCR beta signatures. Points the paper makes about the study in general: The ex vivo response was dominated by HLA-C-restricted CMV-specific TCR beta clonotypes, which also provided the single most frequent clonotype in two of eight donors. Cumulative frequency of public TCR beta family members discriminated carriers of CMV infection plus the relevant HLA type in this cohort and an independent 352-donor cohort.

For CDR1 and CDR2, the germline V gene (reference sequence) lists SGHKS and YYEKEE. At the junction V is shortened by 4 bases and J by 6 bases; bases outside the gene matches: 13. The CDR3 goes from the cysteine to the phenylalanine over 16 residues. Kept here is only the CDR3 DNA, which spans 48 bases and is read in frame from base 1. What this sample's treatment or condition label stands for: in vitro stimulation with specific CMV peptide epitopes to enrich CMV-specific T cells. The run used an Illumina HiSeq 1500. TCRdb itself trimmed the public reads at Q25 with fastp, ran MiXCR and retained productive beta chains. Each entry merges the rows of one CDR3 protein and shows their most common DNA and genes. Present in this sample are about 340,000 distinct CDR3 sequences, around 29% of which were seen just once. 20% of the sample lies in the top ten. Points on this clonotype: Its antigen is currently not known. No much larger clone is present one base from it, and per-base qualities are unavailable.

The source is a human donor in good health (CMV status not recorded). Some clones in this sample may be carry-over from other donors' samples. The chain employs TRBV5-5 and TRBJ2-3, with 8 middle bases fitting TRBD2. The sequenced sample was cultured PBMCs, obtained from culture after CMV antigen stimulation. The CDR3 in this case is CASSLLAGLFTDTQYF. The bases are TGTGCCAGCAGCCTTCTAGCGGGTCTTTTCACCGATACGCAGTATTTT.